The clone carrying this T cell receptor beta chain was found many times. Read data end 3 residues before the CDR3 end; the end is taken from the germline J gene. The data are from a study of T cell clonality in common variable immunodeficiency. The CDR3 runs to 13 residues. Looked up from germline, CDR1 is LGHDT and CDR2 is YNNKEL (reference sequence). The V end was cut by 6 bases, the J end by 3 bases, with 11 bases between. Profiling relied on immunoSEQ multiplex PCR, and the TCRdb table lists in-frame clones only, not all of them. The sample has under 50,000 clones, none seen only once. Material for sequencing was peripheral blood mononuclear cells. The V gene is TRBV3-1 (or the pseudogene TRBV3-2), the J gene TRBJ2-5; no clear D gene. The source of this sequence is a person aged 18-70 years in good health. The sequenced part of the CDR3 DNA is TGTGCCAGCAGTCGCGTGATTGAAGAGACC. The encoded protein is CASSRVIEET. The full CDR3 protein reads CASSRVIEETQYF.